This entry describes one TCR beta chain. The antigen is not known. The CDR3 sequence is 11 residues long. Germline V CDR1 and CDR2: SGHDT, YYEEEE. V was cut by 3 bases and J by 0 bases, with 1 base left in between. The data stem from a study of vaccination effects on CD4 cells after COVID-19. Sequencing followed a ViraFEST assay step that expanded antigen-specific CD4+ T cells with viral peptide pools. Isolation of CD4+ T cells took place after about ten days of culture. The participants, recipients of two vaccine doses, got either BNT162b2 or mRNA-1273. Libraries were prepared by immunoSEQ multiplex PCR; TCRdb keeps only in-frame clonotypes and omits some of them. Among about 27,000 clones listed, 83% were seen once.

The chain uses TRBV5-6 and TRBJ2-7; D unresolved. Here the sequenced sample was CD4+ T cells from PBMCs cultured with HCoV-NL63 spike peptides, taken after COVID-19 vaccination. The sequence derives from a human donor who received a COVID-19 vaccine. Some clones in this sample may be carry-over from other donors' samples. Here the CDR3 reads CASSYSYEQYV. In nucleotides, the CDR3 is TGTGCCAGCAGCTACTCCTACGAGCAGTACGTC.